The clone carrying this TCR beta chain appeared once. What it recognizes is unknown. Assay: immunoSEQ multiplex PCR; the TCRdb copy retains only in-frame clones and omits some. The data show roughly 49,000 clones, 91% seen once. This sample is drawn from a study of Tregs in tolerant kidney transplant recipients. Study-wide points: Biological reproducibility was not directly addressed in this study.

The CDR3 is 13 amino acids. Trimming stripped 6 bases from V and 7 bases from J, with 15 bases between. The germline gives CDR1 MNHNS, CDR2 SASEGT. CD4+CD25+CD127- Tregs, CD4+CD25- non-Tregs, CD4 and CD8 cells were sorted. Sequencing input: Tregs from blood. The chain has TRBV6-1 and TRBJ1-1; no clear D. This receptor was obtained from a human donor in good health. CDR3: CASRLVSADEAFF. CDR3 coding DNA: TGTGCCAGCAGATTGGTTAGCGCTGATGAAGCTTTCTTT.